These 6 T cell receptor beta chains came from one sample sequenced in a study of technical replicates of blood from several donors. Profiling relied on immunoSEQ multiplex PCR, and the TCRdb table lists in-frame clones only, not all of them. The repertoire holds around 75,000 clones, with 75% to 95% as singletons. Sequencing input: T cells isolated from PBMCs. The receptors here all came from a human donor in good health.

The gene calls are TRBV2 and TRBJ1-5; D perhaps matches TRBD1 (5 bases). The CDR3 sequence is 15 residues long. Trimming left V 6 bases short and J 2 bases short, with 14 bases between. Germline assignment: CDR1 SNHLY and CDR2 FYNNEI. Written as DNA, the CDR3 is TGTGCCAGCAGCGCTCGCGGGGGGGGCAATCAGCCCCAGCATTTT. Its protein is CASSARGGGNQPQHF.

The chain recombines TRBV6-5 with TRBJ1-5; D unclear. The CDR3 runs to 13 residues. Germline CDR1 and CDR2: MNHEY and SVGAGI. V was pared by 5 bases and J by 6 bases, with 11 bases between. CDR3 DNA sequence: TGTGCCAGCAGTAGGCAGGAAAGTCAGCCCCAGCATTTT. Protein sequence: CASSRQESQPQHF.

The V and J genes are TRBV2 and TRBJ2-3; D might be TRBD2 (6 bases). This CDR3 region has 14 residues. Germline CDR1 reads SNHLY; CDR2 reads FYNNEI. V lost 8 bases and J lost 1, with 13 bases in between. The CDR3 region has the DNA TGTGCCAGCGGGCGGGGAGTGGGCACAGATACGCAGTATTTT. It codes for CASGRGVGTDTQYF. The entire variable domain, with the rest obtained from reference TRBV2 and TRBJ2-3, is as follows: EPEVTQTPSHQVTQMGQEVILRCVPISNHLYFYWYRQILGQKVEFLVSFYNNEISEKSEIFDDQFSVERPDGSNFTLKIRSTKLEDSAMYFCASGRGVGTDTQYFGPGTRLTVL.

The genes are TRBV5-6 and TRBJ2-7; the D is unclear. Trimming removed 2 bases from V and 3 bases from J, with 12 bases in between. The CDR3 totals 14 residues. Germline-derived CDR1 and CDR2 are SGHDT and YYEEEE. CDR3 amino acids: CASSLEAQFYEQYF. CDR3 DNA sequence: TGTGCCAGCAGCTTAGAGGCCCAGTTCTACGAGCAGTACTTC.

The chain is built from TRBV27 and TRBJ2-3; possibly TRBD2 for D (7 bases). V was clipped by 7 bases and J by 6 bases, with 14 bases between them. The CDR3 extends over 13 amino acids. Per the germline V gene, CDR1 is MNHEY and CDR2 is SMNVEV (reference sequence). The CDR3 DNA is TGTGCCAGCACCCGGGGGGCCTTGGATACGCAGTATTTT. Its protein is CASTRGALDTQYF.

The rearrangement uses TRBV5-1 and TRBJ2-1, with D uncertain. There are 15 residues in the CDR3. Trimming removed 0 bases at V and 1 base at J, with 8 bases between. Germline values: CDR1 SGHRS, CDR2 YFSETQ. The CDR3 spells CASSLATRSYNEQFF. The CDR3 bases are TGCGCCAGCAGCTTGGCGACACGTTCCTACAATGAGCAGTTCTTC.